The 9 T cell receptor beta chains given below trace back to one sample, sequenced in a study of cytomegalovirus exposure and HLA in healthy donors (dated by TCRdb to the late 2010s). Libraries came from the immunoSEQ multiplex PCR assay. The multiplex PCR relied on a mix of 60 forward primers for TCR Vbeta segments and 13 reverse primers for TCR Jbeta segments. As stored in TCRdb, this immuneACCESS dataset retains in-frame rearrangements with V and J assigned. A fraction of the clones does not appear; measured against another copy, unresolved V genes explain less than half of the discrepancy, and the remainder lacks a known reason. Across this sample there are about 170,000 clones, with roughly three quarters seen only once. Over 6% of the sample lies in the top ten. The sample consisted of PBMCs. The receptors come from a man in his forties or fifties in good health and CMV-seropositive.

This clone has only a few counts. This chain joins TRBV9 and TRBJ2-3; D remains ambiguous. The germline V gene has CDR1 SGDLS and CDR2 YYNGEE. The CDR3 sequence is 15 residues long. V was cut by 0 bases and J by 3 bases, with 11 bases left in between. CDR3 coding DNA: TGTGCCAGCAGCGTAGAGCCTCCCCCGACAGATACGCAGTATTTT. It encodes CASSVEPPPTDTQYF.

V and J are TRBV6-6 and TRBJ2-7; 10 bases are a match to TRBD1. The J segment lost 5 bases and the V segment lost 0 bases, leaving 7 bases of the junction unmatched. The CDR3 totals 16 residues. Germline V lookup: CDR1 MNHNY, CDR2 SVGAGI (reference sequence). For the CDR3, the DNA is TGTGCCAGCAGTTACTCGATGAGACAGGGGGCCCACGAGCAGTACTTC. Residues: CASSYSMRQGAHEQYF.

V is TRBV4-2 and J is TRBJ2-3; the match to TRBD2 covers 7 bases. Germline V gives CDR1 LGHNA, CDR2 YNFKEQ. The trim removed 5 bases at V and 2 bases at J, leaving 4 bases unmatched. This CDR3 contains 14 residues. The CDR3 region has the DNA TGTGCCAGCAGCTCGCTAGCGGCCACAGATACGCAGTATTTT. It encodes CASSSLAATDTQYF.

The chain is built from TRBV18 and TRBJ1-1; 9 nucleotides agree with TRBD1. V gave up 2 bases and J gave up 5 bases; unmatched junction bases: 9. This CDR3 contains 16 residues. Per the germline V gene, CDR1 is KGHSH and CDR2 is LQKENI. This CDR3 reads CASSPGTGPAGTEAFF. The CDR3 DNA follows: TGTGCCAGCTCACCAGGGACAGGGCCGGCCGGGACTGAAGCTTTCTTT.

This clone has ten or more counts. The chain recombines TRBV5-4 with TRBJ1-5; possible D gene TRBD1, 5 bases. Trimming pared 2 bases from V and 7 bases from J, leaving 7 bases between. Germline CDR1 and CDR2: SGHNT and YYREEE (reference sequence). This CDR3 has 12 residues. CDR3: CASSFPGQPQHF. The CDR3 DNA follows: TGTGCCAGCAGCTTCCCAGGGCAGCCCCAGCATTTT.

This chain joins TRBV6-6 and TRBJ2-5, with TRBD1 matching 8 bases. The assigned J gene may be wrong: the sequence end matches TRBJ2-7 better. Per germline, CDR1 MNHNY and CDR2 SVGAGI (reference sequence). There are 16 residues in the CDR3. CDR3 sequence reads: CASRRAGTGFSYEQYF. The DNA for the CDR3 is TGTGCCAGCAGGCGAGCCGGGACAGGTTTCTCCTACGAGCAGTACTTC.

This clone occurred once. This sequence joins TRBV30 and TRBJ1-2, with TRBD1 as a possible D gene (5 bases). With 0 bases removed from V and 7 bases from J, the gap between germline ends came to 15 bases. Germline CDR1 GTSNPN, CDR2 SVGIG (reference sequence). The CDR3 loop spans 14 amino acids. CDR3 DNA sequence: TGTGCCTGGAGTGTCGAGACAGAATTAGGTGGCTACACCTTC. Translated, it gives CAWSVETELGGYTF.

This clone was seen a handful of times. The rearrangement uses TRBV2 and TRBJ2-1; a weak D match, TRBD1 (6 bases). V was clipped by 6 bases and J by 4 bases, with 16 bases between them. The V gene's germline CDR1 is SNHLY and CDR2 FYNNEI. The CDR3 sequence is 15 residues long. The CDR3 bases are TGTGCCAGCAGCGCGGACAGTGGAGGATACAATGAGCAGTTCTTC. Translation gives CASSADSGGYNEQFF.

The rearrangement joins TRBV7-2 to TRBJ2-4; TRBD2 aligns across 7 bases. V gave up 5 bases and J gave up 3 bases; unmatched junction bases: 10. The CDR3 covers 16 residues. The germline V gene has CDR1 SGHTA and CDR2 FQGNSA. CDR3 sequence (DNA): TGTGCCAGCAGCCAGAGCGGGGTAGGGGTCAAAAACATTCAGTACTTC. Protein product: CASSQSGVGVKNIQYF.